This entry is about one T cell receptor beta chain. Deletions cut 8 bases from V and 0 bases from J, with 17 bases between. CDR1 is LNHNV, CDR2 YYDKDF, per germline (reference sequence). The CDR3 is 16 amino acids. This sample stems from a study of blood T cell repertoires in COVID-19. Background on the study: Donors in the United States, Italy and Spain gave samples during acute or convalescent COVID-19.

This table comes from immunoSEQ multiplex PCR, and its TCRdb copy is limited to in-frame clones, with some not included. The data show under 200,000 clones, roughly 84% seen once. This chain connects TRBV15 to TRBJ1-3; no reliable D call. This clonotype was obtained from a woman in her 30s who had been exposed to COVID-19. The sequenced sample was PBMCs or T cells enriched from blood (not recorded which). The CDR3 protein is CATRNYKEFSGNTIYF. The DNA of the CDR3 is TGTGCCACCCGGAATTATAAGGAGTTCTCTGGAAACACCATATATTTT.